One T cell receptor (beta chain) is described in this entry. Germline CDR1 LNHDA, CDR2 SQIVND (reference sequence). The CDR3 contains 15 residues. V gave up 3 bases and J gave up 9 bases; unmatched junction bases: 11. This entry comes from a study of shared clonotypes between healthy human individuals. Generated by immunoSEQ multiplex PCR, the TCRdb table keeps only in-frame clones and is missing some. Of over 750,000 clones listed, approximately 96% were seen once; the top ten hold less than 0.25%. Naive CD8 isolation took CD45RO-negative cells positively selected for CCR7 and excluded terminally differentiated effector memory CD45RA+ cells.

Sequencing was done on a sample of naive CD8+ T cells sorted from blood. This chain links TRBV19 with TRBJ2-1; 7 bases agree with TRBD2. The sequence was obtained from a man younger than 45 in good health. The CDR3 protein is CASSISESGAGEQFF. The CDR3 DNA sequence: TGTGCCAGTAGTATTTCTGAGAGCGGGGCGGGTGAGCAGTTCTTC. Looking up the rest from reference TRBV19 and TRBJ2-1 gives the full variable domain: DGGITQSPKYLFRKEGQNVTLSCEQNLNHDAMYWYRQDPGQGLRLIYYSQIVNDFQKGDIAEGYSVSREKKESFPLTVTSAQKNPTAFYLCASSISESGAGEQFFGPGTRLTVL.